These 3 T cell receptor beta chains were all obtained from the same sample, sequenced in a study of blood T cell repertoires in COVID-19 (dated by TCRdb to between 2020 and 2021). The library was produced with the immunoSEQ multiplex PCR assay. Drawn from immuneACCESS, this table holds only the in-frame rearrangements with V and J called that TCRdb kept. Clones are partly lost; checked studies trace under half to an unresolved V gene and leave the rest unexplained. The sample profile shows 250,000 to 350,000 clones; 88% of them were found once. Of the sample, about 7% falls within the top ten clones. The sequencing sample was made of peripheral blood. The receptor set was obtained from a woman in her 30s who had recovered from COVID-19.

The chain combines TRBV28 with TRBJ2-2; 10 bases align to TRBD1. CDR1 is MDHEN, CDR2 SYDVKM, per germline. CDR3 length: 16 amino acids. The junction had 10 bases not matched to a gene; V was cut back by 7 bases and J by 5 bases. This CDR3 reads CASKSEGQGRTGELFF. The CDR3, as DNA: TGTGCCAGCAAGTCTGAGGGACAGGGGCGGACCGGGGAGCTGTTTTTT.

The chain employs TRBV18 and TRBJ2-3, with D possibly being TRBD1 (6 bases). V lost 3 bases and J lost 1, with 11 bases in between. The CDR3 contains 15 residues. CDR1 KGHSH and CDR2 LQKENI come from the germline V gene. DNA of the CDR3: TGTGCCAGCTCACCGGAGGACAGAGGCACAGATACGCAGTATTTT. This sequence encodes CASSPEDRGTDTQYF.

V is TRBV5-6 and J is TRBJ2-2, with 7 bases fitting TRBD2. The CDR3 totals 14 residues. With V trimmed by 3 bases and J by 5 bases, 4 bases remained unmatched. Germline V CDR1 and CDR2: SGHDT, YYEEEE. CDR3 nucleotides: TGTGCCAGCAGCTGGGACTATAGGACCGGGGAGCTGTTTTTT. This codes for CASSWDYRTGELFF.